The 6 T cell receptor beta chains reported below all come from one sample, sequenced in a study of T cells in women clearing cervical HPV infection. TCRdb's table, derived via immunoSEQ multiplex PCR, lists solely in-frame clones and lacks some. Recorded for this sample: around 23,000 clones. The sample comprised blood buffy coat. Receptor source: a woman between 18 and 70 years old with a cervical HPV16 infection that either progressed to CIN3+ or cleared (not recorded which).

On this clone: The read is 3 residues too short to cover the CDR3 end, so that end is filled in from the germline J gene. The chain combines TRBV7-9 with TRBJ2-2; 8 bases line up with TRBD2. The CDR3 runs 14 residues. Germline V gene lookup returns CDR1 SEHNR and CDR2 FQNEAQ (reference sequence). The CDR3 DNA, read in part, is TGTGCCAGCAGCAAAGCGGGGGCCTTCGAAAAG. As protein: CASSKAGAFEK. The whole CDR3 region reads CASSKAGAFEKLFF. The full variable domain, its missing parts supplied by reference TRBV7-9 and TRBJ2-2, is DTGVSQNPRHKITKRGQNVTFRCDPISEHNRLYWYRQTLGQGPEFLTYFQNEAQLEKSRLLSDRFSAERPKGSFSTLEIQRTEQGDSAMYLCASSKAGAFEKLFFGEGSRLTVL.

With respect to this clone: The read stops 3 residues short of the end of the CDR3; the missing end is completed from the germline J gene. The chain combines TRBV2 with TRBJ2-5; 9 bases agree with TRBD2. This CDR3 has 14 residues. J gave up 5 bases and V 7 bases, and 8 bases lay outside the gene matches. Looked up from germline, CDR1 is SNHLY and CDR2 is FYNNEI. The CDR3 region is CASIPSGGRETQYF. The CDR3 bases that were read are TGTGCCAGCATACCCAGCGGGGGGCGGGAGACC.

As concerns this clone: The sequence runs out 3 residues before the end of the CDR3; the remainder is reconstructed from the germline J gene. The V gene is TRBV29-1, the J gene TRBJ1-2; a weak D match, TRBD1 (5 bases). Trimming took off 0 bases at V and 7 bases at J, with 12 bases between the two ends. This CDR3 has 13 amino acids. Germline V lookup: CDR1 SQVTM, CDR2 ANQGSEA. The CDR3 DNA, read in part, is TGCAGCGTTGAAGATCGGGGGGTTGGTGGC. This sequence encodes CSVEDRGVGG. The full CDR3 protein is CSVEDRGVGGYTF.

CDR3 loop: CASSSRDQGTYGYTF. Incomplete CDR3 DNA: TGTGCCAGCAGCTCCCGCGACCAGGGGACCTATGGC. The chain employs TRBV11-2 and TRBJ1-2, with D possibly being TRBD1 (6 bases). Read data end 3 residues before the CDR3 end; the end is taken from the germline J gene. V was trimmed by 4 bases and J by 4 bases, leaving 16 bases between them. The CDR3 spans 15 residues. CDR1 is SGHAT, CDR2 FQNNGV, per germline.

A note on this clone: The CDR3 end falls 3 residues outside the read, so it is completed with the germline J gene. The chain couples TRBV2 to TRBJ2-7; D remains unclear. There are 12 residues in the CDR3. V lost 8 bases and J 3 bases, leaving 11 bases between the germline ends. Germline CDR1 is SNHLY and CDR2 is FYNNEI. The CDR3 loop reads CASSPGFYEQYF. The sequenced CDR3 bases are TGTGCCAGCTCGCCCGGTTTCTACGAG.

Remarks on this clone: The read ends 3 residues before the CDR3 terminus; that terminus is restored from the germline J gene. The chain links TRBV6-1 to TRBJ2-3, with 8 bases identical to TRBD1. The germline V gene encodes CDR1 MNHNS and CDR2 SASEGT. The CDR3 runs 15 residues. CDR3 DNA, as far as it was read: TGTGCCAGCAGTGAATCCAGGGGGCAGGGTCAGCCG. This sequence encodes CASSESRGQGQP. The full CDR3 protein is CASSESRGQGQPQYF.